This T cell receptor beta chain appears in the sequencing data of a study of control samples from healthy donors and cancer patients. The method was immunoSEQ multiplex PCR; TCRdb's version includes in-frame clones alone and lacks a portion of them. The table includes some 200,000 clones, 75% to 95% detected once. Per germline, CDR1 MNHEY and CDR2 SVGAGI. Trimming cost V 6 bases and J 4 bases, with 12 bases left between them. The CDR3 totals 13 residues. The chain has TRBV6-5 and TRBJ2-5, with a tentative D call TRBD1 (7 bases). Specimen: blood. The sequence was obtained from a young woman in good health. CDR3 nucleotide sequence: TGTGCCAGCAGGCGGGACAGAGGAGAGACCCAGTACTTC. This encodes CASRRDRGETQYF.